The rows below give T cell receptor beta chains drawn from one sample of a study of T cells after yellow fever vaccination. TCRdb recomputed calls from the 5' RACE reads with MiXCR, one row per CDR3 protein. This table has some 500,000 distinct CDR3 sequences, approximately 15% appearing once. The sequences come from PBMCs, collected on the day of the yellow fever booster vaccination. The source is a man in his thirties or forties who received the YFV17D yellow fever vaccine. Both conserved end residues are part of each CDR3. A D gene is named only where the DNA matches it firmly. Expanded clones are given a class, and other clones once, few, many or no size at all.

d_gene,j_gene,abundance,v_gene,CDR3nt,CDR3aa
NA,TRBJ2-3,few,TRBV20-1,TGCAGTGCTAGATATGGGAGCCGTCCCACAGATACGCAGTATTTT,CSARYGSRPTDTQYF
NA,TRBJ2-2,few,TRBV7-2,TGTGCCAGCAGCCCATCCAAGGTGGAGGCGAACACCGGGGAGCTGTTTTTT,CASSPSKVEANTGELFF
NA,TRBJ2-1,NA,TRBV2,TGTGCCAGCAGTGCTACTAGACAGAGGAATGAGCAGTTCTTC,CASSATRQRNEQFF
TRBD2,TRBJ2-5,many,TRBV5-1,TGCGCCAGCAATAGCGGGAATGAAGAGACCCAGTACTTC,CASNSGNEETQYF
NA,TRBJ1-1,NA,TRBV14,TGTGCCAGCAGCCAAGTCCGGAAAAGCATGAACACTGAAGCTTTCTTT,CASSQVRKSMNTEAFF
TRBD2,TRBJ2-5,NA,TRBV6-5,TGTGCCAGCAGTTACACTAGCGGGAGACAAGAGACCCAGTACTTC,CASSYTSGRQETQYF
NA,TRBJ2-7,NA,TRBV7-9,TGTGCCAGCAGCCTCCAACAGGGTTCCTACGAGCAGTACTTC,CASSLQQGSYEQYF
TRBD2,TRBJ2-3,NA,TRBV30,TGTGCCTGGAGTCCCTTAGCGGGAGGGCCGACAGATACGCAGTATTTT,CAWSPLAGGPTDTQYF
TRBD2,TRBJ2-1,few,TRBV7-2,TGTGCCAGCAGCTTAAGCCTAGCGGGAAGCTCCTACAATGAGCAGTTCTTC,CASSLSLAGSSYNEQFF
NA,TRBJ2-1,once,TRBV6-2/TRBV6-3,TGTGCCAGCAGTCGTAGCGAGAGCTCCTACAATGAGCAGTTCTTC,CASSRSESSYNEQFF
NA,TRBJ2-3,NA,TRBV4-3,TGCGCCAGCAGCCAAGTTGGGACTTTGGATACGCAGTATTTT,CASSQVGTLDTQYF
NA,TRBJ2-7,many,TRBV12-3/TRBV12-4,TGTGCCAGCAGTTTCGGGGGTGTCGACGAGCAGTACTTC,CASSFGGVDEQYF
NA,TRBJ2-3,many,TRBV12-3/TRBV12-4,TGTGCCAGCAGTTTTACTTCGTCGGGCAGGTCGAAGGATACGCAGTATTTT,CASSFTSSGRSKDTQYF
NA,TRBJ2-2,NA,TRBV27,TGTGCCAGCAAGAGGGACGTTGGCACCGGGGAGCTGTTTTTT,CASKRDVGTGELFF
NA,TRBJ2-4,NA,TRBV19,TGTGCCAGTAGTATCGCGGGGACGAAAAACATTCAGTACTTC,CASSIAGTKNIQYF
TRBD1,TRBJ2-5,few,TRBV5-1,TGCGCCAGCAGTAGGGACAGGAGCCAAGAGACCCAGTACTTC,CASSRDRSQETQYF
NA,TRBJ2-3,few,TRBV30,TGTGCCTGGAGTGTACCCAGCACAGATACGCAGTATTTT,CAWSVPSTDTQYF
NA,TRBJ2-1,many,TRBV7-2,TGTGCCAACGAAGGAGCGGACCGCAACAATGAGCAGTTCTTC,CANEGADRNNEQFF
NA,TRBJ1-1,once,TRBV28,TGTGCCAGCAGTTGGGTGACAGGTACTGAAGCTTTCTTT,CASSWVTGTEAFF
NA,TRBJ2-1,NA,TRBV12-3/TRBV12-4,TGTGCCAGCAGTTTGGGGCCAGGTTTTTATGAGCAGTTCTTC,CASSLGPGFYEQFF
NA,TRBJ2-1,few,TRBV7-8,TGTGCCAGCAGCTTAGAGGGCAGGGATCTTGATGAGCAGTTCTTC,CASSLEGRDLDEQFF
NA,TRBJ2-5,NA,TRBV7-8,TGTGCCAGCAGCCGACGGGGGAGTCGGGAGACCCAGTACTTC,CASSRRGSRETQYF
NA,TRBJ1-1,NA,TRBV12-3/TRBV12-4,TGTGCCAGCAGTTCTGGTGGGAGGGGCACTGAAGCTTTCTTT,CASSSGGRGTEAFF
TRBD2,TRBJ2-7,few,TRBV7-8,TGTGCCAGCAATTCTATCGGGACTAGTCACTACGAGCAGTACTTC,CASNSIGTSHYEQYF
NA,TRBJ2-7,NA,TRBV29-1,TGCAGCGTTGGGGGTAAGACCTACGAGCAGTACTTC,CSVGGKTYEQYF
TRBD2,TRBJ2-7,few,TRBV2,TGTGCCAGCAAAAGCGGGACCTCCTACGAGCAGTACTTC,CASKSGTSYEQYF
NA,TRBJ2-2,once,TRBV7-7,TGTGCCAGCAGCTCCACCACTCGAGGGAACACCGGGGAGCTGTTTTTT,CASSSTTRGNTGELFF
TRBD1,TRBJ2-3,many,TRBV20-1,TGCAGTGCTACACCCGACAGGGGCACAGATACGCAGTATTTT,CSATPDRGTDTQYF
NA,TRBJ1-2,few,TRBV5-1,TGCGCCAGCAGCTTGGAGATCCAGGGTCCAGGCTACACCTTC,CASSLEIQGPGYTF
NA,TRBJ2-3,few,TRBV28,TGTGCCAGCAGTTTACAGGGACGCACCGTTACGGGGTTCACAGATACGCAGTATTTT,CASSLQGRTVTGFTDTQYF
TRBD1,TRBJ1-5,NA,TRBV24-1,TGTGCCACCATCCATAGGGGACAGAACAAGGGGTATAGCAATCAGCCCCAGCATTTT,CATIHRGQNKGYSNQPQHF
NA,TRBJ1-5,few,TRBV21-1,TGTGCCAGCAGCTCCCAACAGGGACTACATCAGCCCCAGCATTTT,CASSSQQGLHQPQHF
NA,TRBJ1-2,many,TRBV6-1,TGTGCCAGCAGTCAAACACAGGGCGGCTATGGCTACACCTTC,CASSQTQGGYGYTF
NA,TRBJ2-1,few,TRBV30,TGTGCCTGGGCCAACGAGAATGAGCAGTTCTTC,CAWANENEQFF
TRBD1,TRBJ1-1,few,TRBV20-1,TGCAGTGCTAGAGATTATTTTGAGGGGGCAGTTGGGGCTTTCTTT,CSARDYFEGAVGAFF